Sequencing of this TCR beta chain was carried out in a study of T-cell reconstitution after alpha-beta-depleted transplantation in children. CDR3 length: 16 residues. V was pared by 4 bases and J by 6 bases, with 21 bases between. The germline V gene has CDR1 MDHEN and CDR2 SYDVKM. In this sample, this clonotype turned up many times. Its antigen is as yet unknown. Unique molecular identifiers were used to barcode this TCRbeta library. MiXCR, run by TCRdb on the PCR reads, gives a single entry per CDR3 protein. Of hundreds of thousands of distinct CDR3 sequences listed, around 13% are singletons. Overall study findings and caveats: T-cell numbers and diversity one year post-transplant derived largely from freshly generated T cells. Some patients' high day-60 TCRbeta diversity was traced to surviving recipient T cells and thymic progenitors. Several hundred rapidly expanded clones from non-depleted graft cells reportedly supplied alpha-beta T cells about two months post-transplant.

This sequence joins TRBV28 and TRBJ2-5; either TRBD1 or TRBD2 may supply D (5 bases each). The receptor comes from a girl aged 2 to 10 with congenital amegakaryocytic thrombocytopenia, due to receive a stem cell transplant. The input for sequencing was PBMCs, taken before TCRalphabeta/CD19-depleted stem cell transplant. The CDR3 is CASSYLQTGTQKTQYF. The CDR3 DNA is TGTGCCAGCAGTTACCTTCAAACCGGGACCCAGAAGACCCAGTACTTC.